These 20 T cell receptor beta chains were all obtained from the same sample, sequenced in a study of T-cell memory formation after mild COVID-19 (dated by TCRdb to about 2021). To prepare the library, 5' RACE was applied. The sequencer was an Illumina NovaSeq 6000. TCRdb applied fastp at Q25 and MiXCR to the public reads, then kept only in-frame beta chains. CDR3 protein sequences are deduplicated, and each keeps its most common genes and DNA. The sample profile shows 550,000 to 700,000 distinct CDR3 sequences; roughly 17% of them were found once. Of the sample, about 8.1% is held by the ten largest clones. Sequencing was performed on PBMCs or a T cell subset sorted from them (not recorded which). The origin of the receptors is an adult woman who had mild COVID-19 (a few samples of this study predate the infection). The sample titles of this study are shuffled in the database, so cell type and time point are left out; the donor was told from shared clones.

This clonotype came up a few times. The gene calls are TRBV11-1 and TRBJ2-1; the D is unclear. V lost 5 bases to trimming and J lost 8 bases, with 13 bases between them. CDR1 and CDR2 (germline): SGHAT, FQDESV (reference sequence). The CDR3 runs to 13 residues. The DNA for the CDR3 is TGTGCCAGCAGCACCCACCTTGGGGATGAGCAGTTCTTC. The encoded protein is CASSTHLGDEQFF.

This clonotype showed up many times. The CDR3 DNA follows: TGTGCCATCAGACCCGGGACCGAAGCTTTCTTT. Its protein product is CAIRPGTEAFF. This chain links TRBV10-3 with TRBJ1-1; weak D call: TRBD1 (5 bases). Trimming shortened V by 6 bases and J by 8 bases, and 10 bases separated the two germline ends. CDR3 length: 11 amino acids. Germline assignment: CDR1 ENHRY and CDR2 SYGVKD.

This clonotype occurred many times. The chain links TRBV5-1 to TRBJ2-3; D is unclear. CDR1 and CDR2 (germline): SGHRS, YFSETQ. The V end lost 0 bases, the J end lost 6 bases, and 14 bases lay between the germline ends. The CDR3 spans 15 residues. CDR3 DNA sequence: TGCGCCAGCAGCTTGGCCGACGAGGTACCGGATACGCAGTATTTT. Its protein product is CASSLADEVPDTQYF.

This clonotype was detected only a few times. The J gene is TRBJ2-1, the V gene TRBV20-1; a weak D match, TRBD2 (5 bases). This CDR3 spans 13 amino acids. V shed 6 bases and J shed 3 bases, with 12 bases lying between them. Germline V gene data show CDR1 as DFQATT and CDR2 as SNEGSKA (reference sequence). In nucleotides, the CDR3 is TGCAGTGCCTTGTTCGGGGTCTACAATGAGCAGTTCTTC. Protein product: CSALFGVYNEQFF.

V gene TRBV7-8 combines with J gene TRBJ2-5, with D tentatively TRBD2 (7 bases). The CDR3 consists of 17 residues. Germline V gene lookup returns CDR1 SGHVS and CDR2 FQNEAQ. Trimming removed 2 bases from V and 2 bases from J, with 18 bases in between. The CDR3 loop is CASSLRGGLAVQETQYF. CDR3 in DNA: TGTGCCAGCAGCTTAAGGGGGGGGCTAGCGGTTCAAGAGACCCAGTACTTC.

The chain has TRBV21-1 and TRBJ2-2; TRBD1 is the table's D call, not checked against the DNA. TRBV21-1 is listed as a pseudogene. The CDR3 sequence is 17 residues long. CDR3 nucleotide sequence: TGTGCCAGCGCGCAGGCGTCCGGGACAGGGAACACCGGGGAGCTGTTTTTT. As protein: CASAQASGTGNTGELFF.

The chain's CDR3 is CASSGEAGYNEQFF. In DNA, the CDR3 is TGTGCCAGCAGCGGCGAAGCGGGGTACAATGAGCAGTTCTTC. The chain joins TRBV7-2 to TRBJ2-1; the match to TRBD2 covers 7 bases. Germline-derived CDR1 and CDR2 are SGHTA and FQGNSA. V shed 5 bases, J shed 4 bases, and the junction held 5 bases outside the gene matches. This CDR3 region has 14 residues.

This clonotype was found a few times. The chain combines TRBV11-2 with TRBJ1-6; 11 bases align to TRBD1. The CDR3 sequence is 16 residues long. Trimming took 8 bases from V and 9 from J; bases not matched to a gene: 12. Germline CDR1 and CDR2: SGHAT and FQNNGV. The CDR3 reads CASGHRTGGSSSPLHF. DNA of the CDR3: TGTGCCAGCGGCCACCGGACAGGGGGCTCAAGTTCACCCCTCCACTTT.

J is TRBJ2-2 and V is TRBV27, with D unresolved. Trimming removed 10 bases at V and 1 base at J, with 7 bases between. This CDR3 comprises 12 residues. Looked up from germline, CDR1 is MNHEY and CDR2 is SMNVEV (reference sequence). CDR3 loop: CAIRENTGELFF. CDR3 sequence (DNA): TGTGCCATCAGAGAGAACACCGGGGAGCTGTTTTTT.

CDR3 sequence: CASSSGGPTTEAFF. CDR3 coding DNA: TGTGCCAGCAGCTCGGGGGGACCGACCACTGAAGCTTTCTTT. The rearrangement uses TRBV11-2 and TRBJ1-1, with D perhaps matching TRBD1 (5 bases). The CDR3 loop spans 14 amino acids. Per germline, CDR1 SGHAT and CDR2 FQNNGV. V gave up 4 bases and J gave up 4 bases, with 13 bases separating them.

CDR3 sequence reads: CASSIRIRDLDTQYF. The CDR3, as DNA: TGTGCCAGTAGTATACGGATTCGCGATTTGGATACGCAGTATTTT. The gene calls are TRBV19 and TRBJ2-3; D uncertain. Germline-derived CDR1 and CDR2 are LNHDA and SQIVND (reference sequence). This CDR3 is 15 amino acids long. Trimming removed 2 bases from V and 6 bases from J, with 15 bases in between.

The chain carries TRBV20-1 and TRBJ2-2, with a weak D call TRBD1 (5 bases). Trimming left V 6 bases short and J 5 bases short, with 16 bases between. The CDR3 spans 14 residues. Germline V CDR1 and CDR2: DFQATT, SNEGSKA (reference sequence). CDR3 in DNA: TGCAGTGCCCGGCTGGGGCGTGCGACCGGGGAGCTGTTTTTT. This translates into CSARLGRATGELFF.

Comments on this clonotype: Because it lacks the conserved phenylalanine or tryptophan at the end, this CDR3 is likely a read error. This chain connects TRBV20-1 to TRBJ1-2; maybe TRBD1 (6 bases). Germline CDR1 and CDR2: DFQATT and SNEGSKA (reference sequence). CDR3 length equals 13 residues. The V end lost 0 bases, the J end lost 5 bases, and 10 bases lay between the germline ends. The CDR3, as DNA: TGCAGTGCTAGAGATCCCAGGGGATATGGCTACACCTTA. Translation: CSARDPRGYGYTL.

This clonotype has more than one count but fewer than ten. The rearrangement uses TRBV5-1 and TRBJ1-2; TRBD1 agrees at 9 bases. Germline V gene sequence: CDR1 SGHRS, CDR2 YFSETQ. After removal of 0 bases from V and 3 bases from J, the junction contained 6 bases not matched to a gene. The CDR3 contains 16 residues. The CDR3: CASSLAADRGDYGYTF. CDR3 sequence (DNA): TGCGCCAGCAGCTTGGCGGCGGACAGGGGCGACTATGGCTACACCTTC.

The table lists this clonotype with a few counts. The chain employs TRBV7-3 and TRBJ2-1; D may be TRBD2 (6 bases). The CDR3 covers 16 residues. Trimming stripped 5 bases from V and 4 bases from J, with 18 bases between. Germline V gene sequence: CDR1 SGHTA, CDR2 FQGTGA. In nucleotides, the CDR3 is TGTGCCAGCAGCCCAAGATTGCTAGCGTCATACAATGAGCAGTTCTTC. This translates into CASSPRLLASYNEQFF.

This clonotype has just a few counts. The V and J genes are TRBV6-5 and TRBJ1-1; no definite D call. CDR3 length: 16 residues. Germline CDR1 and CDR2: MNHEY and SVGAGI. V was clipped by 2 bases and J by 1 base, with 14 bases between them. The DNA of the CDR3 is TGTGCCAGCAGTTACGCGATCCGGGTCTGGAACACTGAAGCTTTCTTT. It is translated as CASSYAIRVWNTEAFF.

The J gene is TRBJ2-2, the V gene TRBV6-2 or TRBV6-3; D perhaps matches TRBD1 (6 bases). CDR1 is MNHEY and CDR2 is SVGEGT in the germline V gene. The CDR3 is made up of 15 amino acids. V dropped 4 bases and J dropped 1 base, with 10 bases sitting between them. The CDR3 is CASSSRTVNTGELFF. The CDR3 DNA is TGTGCCAGCAGTTCCCGGACAGTGAACACCGGGGAGCTGTTTTTT.

The chain recombines TRBV4-1 with TRBJ1-2; D is unclear. This CDR3 is 15 amino acids long. Looked up from germline, CDR1 is MGHRA and CDR2 is YSYEKL. Trimming took 1 base from V and 4 from J, leaving 13 bases between them. The CDR3 spells CASSQVLRHLYGYTF. DNA for the CDR3: TGCGCCAGCAGCCAAGTTCTGCGGCACCTCTATGGCTACACCTTC.

The V gene is TRBV27, the J gene TRBJ1-2; D not resolved. The germline gives CDR1 MNHEY, CDR2 SMNVEV (reference sequence). This CDR3 is 13 amino acids long. The V and J ends lost 2 bases and 2 bases respectively, with 6 bases between them. The chain's CDR3 is CASSLTRNYGYTF. As DNA, the CDR3 is TGTGCCAGCAGTTTAACCAGGAACTATGGCTACACCTTC.

The DNA of the CDR3 is TGCGCCAGCAGCCAAGATGGGGGGCTCGGCAATCAGCCCCAGCATTTT. Amino acid sequence: CASSQDGGLGNQPQHF. The chain has TRBV4-1 and TRBJ1-5; D perhaps matches TRBD1 (6 bases). V lost 0 bases, J lost 2 bases, and 11 bases lay in between. This CDR3 has 16 amino acids. Germline V gives CDR1 MGHRA, CDR2 YSYEKL.